This T cell receptor (beta chain) was identified in a study of blood T cell dynamics during melanoma immunotherapy. Study information: Patients with metastatic melanoma got pembrolizumab or nivolumab-ipilimumab as first-line care.

Per germline, CDR1 SGHVS and CDR2 FNYEAQ. The CDR3 is 16 amino acids. Unmatched junction bases numbered 10, after V lost 3 bases and J lost 7 bases. Each bulk PBMC sample had 300 to 350 ng DNA loaded. Assay used: immunoSEQ multiplex PCR; TCRdb lists only in-frame clones, some missing. The profile covers 17,000 or so clones, with approximately 83% appearing a single time and roughly 7.1% taken by the ten largest. Sample time point: pre-treatment baseline. Sampling occurred pretreatment (T0) and at week 3 (W3), after cycle one of checkpoint blockade. The TCR sequence derives from a human donor with melanoma. The chain uses TRBV7-6 and TRBJ2-1; 9 nucleotides align to TRBD2. This sample comprised blood, obtained from a patient treated with checkpoint blockade. The CDR3 DNA is TGTGCCAGCAGCTTCTTGGCGGGAGGGCGCCAGAATGAGCAGTTCTTC. This gives the protein CASSFLAGGRQNEQFF.